This record covers a single T cell receptor beta chain. This record belongs to a study of T cell changes during pregnancy in multiple sclerosis. Assay used: immunoSEQ multiplex PCR; TCRdb lists only in-frame clones, some missing. Here the sample spans 50,000 to 65,000 clones, 93% being singletons. CDR1 is SGDLS, CDR2 YYNGEE, per germline. V lost 3 bases and J 2 bases, leaving 8 bases between the germline ends. The CDR3 spans 14 residues. The rearrangement links TRBV9 to TRBJ1-4; tentative D call: TRBD1 (5 bases). The sequenced sample was CD8+ T cells from peripheral blood mononuclear cells, obtained in the second trimester of pregnancy. This clonotype was sampled from a female donor with multiple sclerosis, enrolled in a pregnancy study. CDR3: CASSDGGTNEKLFF. CDR3 nucleotide sequence: TGTGCCAGCAGCGACGGGGGGACTAATGAAAAACTGTTTTTT.